Given below is one TCR beta chain in context. The specificity of this receptor is unknown. It has no much larger one-base neighbor in the sample; base qualities were not kept. Via the germline V gene (reference sequence), CDR1 is LNHDA and CDR2 SQIVND. V has 6 bases trimmed and J has 5 bases trimmed; junction bases matching no gene number 10. The CDR3 starts with the cysteine, ends with the phenylalanine, and has 16 residues. The entry retains the CDR3 DNA only, 48 bases that are in frame from base 1. The immunoSEQ Assay was used to sequence TCR beta CDR3 regions from DNA. On the authors' methods: To compute T cell density, TCR beta template counts were normalized to usable DNA, which was estimated by amplifying housekeeping genes. The preseqR package was used to estimate richness by extrapolating to 400,000 templates for PBMC samples and to 120,000 templates for tissue samples. Clonality was calculated as one minus Pielou's evenness. Tissue-enriched TCRs were identified by differential abundance testing using productive amino-acid clonotypes, minimum total count 5 and alpha 0.1. The Jaccard Index and the Morisita Overlap Index were used to quantify repertoire overlap between compartments. TCR beta CDR3s were clustered by GLIPH together with public tetramer-defined viral CDR3s, and at least three viral sequences plus V-gene enrichment were required for viral motifs. Sourced from immuneACCESS, this table was stored by TCRdb with only in-frame sequences that have V and J called. A share of the clones is absent; for the studies checked, an unresolved V gene accounts for under half, and the remainder has no known explanation. V and J calls and clone size are given by that table; D and trimming were obtained from the DNA. This sample comprises over 30,000 clones, about 90% of them detected only once. Together, the top ten hold around 4% of the sample.

At diagnosis, tumor, uninvolved tumor-adjacent lung and peripheral blood were collected and then preserved as a mix of FFPE and fresh-frozen material. For TCR repertoire profiling, blood samples were analyzed as peripheral blood mononuclear cells. These data come from a study of T cells in localized non-small cell lung cancer (dated by TCRdb to 2019 to 2021). In terms of the full investigation: T cell repertoires of approximately 250 early-stage NSCLC patients were analyzed, with tumors being compared against uninvolved tumor-adjacent lungs. The cohort was made up of roughly 250 treatment-naive NSCLC patients whose localized lung tumors had been resected. A mean age of 66.3 years was recorded for the NSCLC patients, of whom more than 120 were male and over 100 were female.

The investigation overall reported the following: Since the design was exploratory, TCR variables were selected using unadjusted p-values with no false-discovery rate correction. Uninvolved tumor-adjacent lung showed the highest T cell clonality, higher than tumor, which suggests more focused antigenic responses in the uninvolved tumor-adjacent lung. Higher blood T cell density associated with longer overall survival, while higher adjacent-lung clonality associated with shorter survival. A median of about 55 of the top 100 tumor clones were detected in paired uninvolved adjacent lung, and 25 to 35 of these tumor clones were also found among the top 100 clones of the paired uninvolved adjacent lung. Because multi-region tumor sequencing was not performed, intratumor heterogeneity could not be ruled out.

Material: peripheral blood, obtained before any cancer treatment. The rearranged chain carries TRBV19 and TRBJ2-2, with 9 bases matching TRBD1. The TCR comes from a man between 40 and 70 years old with stage I lung adenocarcinoma. The DNA sequence is TGTGCCAGTAGCCTCATACCGACAGGGGGGACCGGGGAGCTGTTTTTT. The resulting protein is CASSLIPTGGTGELFF.